This T cell receptor (beta chain) comes out of a study of blood T cell repertoires in COVID-19. The overall study: Material from acute and convalescent COVID-19 was sourced from the United States, Italy and Spain. PBMCs, B-cell-depleted T cells, or T cells were the source of the cDNA or gDNA that made up the material.

The V gene lost 7 bases and the J gene lost 0 bases, with 17 bases spanning the gap. Germline CDR1 and CDR2: SGHNT and YYREEE (reference sequence). This CDR3 is 16 amino acids long. Among Cohort 3 donors, those recovered had two negative PCRs, clearance, or symptom resolution. This table comes from immunoSEQ multiplex PCR, and its TCRdb copy is limited to in-frame clones, with some not included. The repertoire holds 150,000 or so clones, with over 70% as singletons. The rearrangement joins TRBV5-4 to TRBJ2-1; D is possibly TRBD1 (5 bases). This TCR was recovered from an older woman who had recovered from COVID-19. The source material was PBMCs or T cells enriched from blood (not recorded which). CDR3 residues: CASRMGRTSSYNEQFF. For the CDR3, the DNA is TGTGCCAGCCGAATGGGGCGGACGAGCTCCTACAATGAGCAGTTCTTC.